A selection of T cell receptor beta chains follows, all from one sample in a study of CD8+ T cells in alopecia areata. TCRdb's copy holds only in-frame clones and misses some; the assay was immunoSEQ multiplex PCR. This table holds some 130,000 clones, approximately 53% found once. The sequencing here drew on CD4+ T cells sorted from blood, taken at week 4, from a patient treated with tofacitinib. The receptors shown here come from a human donor with alopecia areata. Both conserved end residues are part of each CDR3. Each record gives: J gene, V gene, CDR3 length, CDR3 protein.

TRBJ2-2	TRBV30	14	CAWIRGANTGELFF
TRBJ2-1	TRBV6-5	12	CASSRGYNEQFF
TRBJ1-4	TRBV5-1	13	CASSTPTNEKLFF
TRBJ2-7	TRBV7-9	12	CASSLELPEQYF
TRBJ2-5	TRBV18	13	CASSPRGVETQYF
TRBJ2-5	TRBV29-1	11	CSVASLETQYF
TRBJ1-2	TRBV29-1	13	CSVELGLGYGYTF
TRBJ1-4	TRBV30	14	CAWSVPGGNEKLFF
TRBJ1-5	TRBV7-9	15	CASSLQGAGNQPQHF
TRBJ2-3	TRBV7-2	13	CASSLVGPDTQYF
TRBJ1-6	TRBV5-4	13	CASSAQENSPLHF
TRBJ2-3	TRBV7-9	16	CASSSGQFVSTDTQYF
TRBJ1-2	TRBV18	13	CASSLQDRSGYTF
TRBJ1-3	TRBV7-9	12	CASSPTGNTIYF
TRBJ1-4	TRBV5-6	16	CASSLGPPATNEKLFF
TRBJ1-6	TRBV25-1	16	CASNAGARQGPSPLHF
TRBJ1-1	TRBV7-9	14	CASRTGARFTEAFF
TRBJ1-2	TRBV30	13	CAWRGGAGYGYTF
TRBJ1-1	TRBV7-8	18	CASSLFGRTSPLNTEAFF
TRBJ2-6	TRBV7-9	17	CASSLTRGASGANVLTF
TRBJ2-7	TRBV14	15	CASSRAQGKGHEQYF
TRBJ2-7	TRBV5-1	15	CASSLDGGLSYEQYF
TRBJ1-5	TRBV2	13	CASSNRGGQPQHF